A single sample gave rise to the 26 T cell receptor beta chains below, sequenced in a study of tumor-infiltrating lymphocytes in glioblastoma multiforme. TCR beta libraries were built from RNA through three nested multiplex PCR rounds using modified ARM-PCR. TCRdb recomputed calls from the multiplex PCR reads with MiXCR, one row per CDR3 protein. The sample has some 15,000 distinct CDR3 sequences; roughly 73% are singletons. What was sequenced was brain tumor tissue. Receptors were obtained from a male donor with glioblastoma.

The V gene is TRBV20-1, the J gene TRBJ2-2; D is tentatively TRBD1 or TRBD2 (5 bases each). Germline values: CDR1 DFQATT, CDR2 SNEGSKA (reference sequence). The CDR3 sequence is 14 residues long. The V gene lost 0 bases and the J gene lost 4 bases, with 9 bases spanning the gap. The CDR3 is CSARDRGVTGELFF. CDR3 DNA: TGCAGTGCTAGAGATAGAGGGGTCACCGGGGAGCTGTTTTTT.

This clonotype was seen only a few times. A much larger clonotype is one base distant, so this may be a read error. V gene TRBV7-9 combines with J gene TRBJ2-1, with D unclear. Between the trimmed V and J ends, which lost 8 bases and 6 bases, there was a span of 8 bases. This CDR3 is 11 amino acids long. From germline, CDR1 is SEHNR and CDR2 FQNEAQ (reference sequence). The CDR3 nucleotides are TGTGCCAGCTGGATCCGCAATGAGCAGTTCTTC. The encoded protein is CASWIRNEQFF.

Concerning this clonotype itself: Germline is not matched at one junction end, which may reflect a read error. This CDR3 is CSVRGLVGGLYDQYF. The CDR3 region has the DNA TGCAGTGTTAGAGGGCTAGTGGGAGGGTTGTACGATCAGTACTTC. The rearrangement joins TRBV20-1 to TRBJ2-7, with 7 bases lining up with TRBD2. Germline lookup yields CDR1 DFQATT and CDR2 SNEGSKA (reference sequence). The CDR3 has 15 amino acids.

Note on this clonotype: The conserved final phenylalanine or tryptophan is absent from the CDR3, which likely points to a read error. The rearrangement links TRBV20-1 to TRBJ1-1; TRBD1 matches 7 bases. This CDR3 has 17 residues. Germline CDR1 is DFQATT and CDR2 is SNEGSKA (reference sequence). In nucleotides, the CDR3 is TGCATTGCTAGCCGGGACAGTACCTTACTCTCGAGGACTGAAGCTTTCATT. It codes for CIASRDSTLLSRTEAFI.

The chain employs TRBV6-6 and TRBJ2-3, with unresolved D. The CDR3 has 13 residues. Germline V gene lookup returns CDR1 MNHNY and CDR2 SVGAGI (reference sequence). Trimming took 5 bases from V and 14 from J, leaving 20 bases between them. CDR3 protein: CASSDGLTDMRYF. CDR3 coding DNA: TGTGCCAGCAGTGACGGCCTCACAGACATGCGGTATTTT.

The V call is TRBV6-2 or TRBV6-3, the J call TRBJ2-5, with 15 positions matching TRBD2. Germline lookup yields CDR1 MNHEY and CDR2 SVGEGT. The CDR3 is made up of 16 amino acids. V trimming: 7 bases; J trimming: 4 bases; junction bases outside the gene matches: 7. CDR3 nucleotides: TGTGCCAGCACGGGACTAGCGGGAGGCGTCCGAGAGACCCAGTACTTC. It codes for CASTGLAGGVRETQYF.

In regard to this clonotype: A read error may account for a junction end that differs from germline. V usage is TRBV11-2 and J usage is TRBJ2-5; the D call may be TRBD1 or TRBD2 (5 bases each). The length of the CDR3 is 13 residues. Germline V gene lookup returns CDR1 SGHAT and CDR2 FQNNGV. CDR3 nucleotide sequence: TGTGCCAACAGCTTGGGGGATCTGGAGACCCACTACTTC. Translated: CANSLGDLETHYF.

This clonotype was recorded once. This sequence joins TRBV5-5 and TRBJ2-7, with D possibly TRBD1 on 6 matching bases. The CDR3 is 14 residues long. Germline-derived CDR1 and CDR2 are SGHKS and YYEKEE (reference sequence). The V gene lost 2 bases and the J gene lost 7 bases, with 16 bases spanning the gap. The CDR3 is CASSFTVRGVEQYV. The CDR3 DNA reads TGTGCCAGCAGCTTCACCGTCAGGGGTGTTGAGCAGTACGTC.

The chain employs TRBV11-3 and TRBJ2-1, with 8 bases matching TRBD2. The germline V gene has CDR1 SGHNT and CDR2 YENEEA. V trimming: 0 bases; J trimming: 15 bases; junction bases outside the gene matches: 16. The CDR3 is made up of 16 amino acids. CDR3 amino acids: CASSLETSGLSNKRFF. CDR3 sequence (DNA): TGTGCCAGCAGCTTAGAAACTAGCGGACTTTCCAATAAGCGGTTCTTC. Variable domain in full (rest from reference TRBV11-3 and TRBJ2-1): EAGVVQSPRYKIIEKKQPVAFWCNPISGHNTLYWYLQNLGQGPELLIRYENEEAVDDSQLPKDRFSAERLKGVDSTLKIQPAELGDSAVYLCASSLETSGLSNKRFFGPGTRLTVL.

CDR3 coding DNA: TGCAGTGCCAGTACGGCGGGGGGTACAGATACGCAGTATTTT. It specifies CSASTAGGTDTQYF. J is TRBJ2-3 and V is TRBV20-1; 8 bases agree with TRBD2. There are 14 residues in the CDR3. The junction had 8 bases not matched to a gene; V was cut back by 6 bases and J by 3 bases. CDR1 is DFQATT and CDR2 is SNEGSKA in the germline V gene (reference sequence).

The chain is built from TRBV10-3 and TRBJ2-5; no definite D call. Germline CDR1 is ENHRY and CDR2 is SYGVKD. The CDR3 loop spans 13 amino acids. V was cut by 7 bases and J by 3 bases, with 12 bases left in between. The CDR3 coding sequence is TGTGCCATCAAGGAATCTCGGAAAGAGACCCAGTACTTC. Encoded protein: CAIKESRKETQYF.

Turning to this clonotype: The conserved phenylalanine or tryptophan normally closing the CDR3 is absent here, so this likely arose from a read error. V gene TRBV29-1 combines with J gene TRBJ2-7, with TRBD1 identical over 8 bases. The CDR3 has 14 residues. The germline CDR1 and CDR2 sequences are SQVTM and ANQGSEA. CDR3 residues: CSVVRGQGFYEQYL. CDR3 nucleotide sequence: TGTAGCGTAGTACGCGGACAGGGCTTCTACGAGCAGTACTTA.

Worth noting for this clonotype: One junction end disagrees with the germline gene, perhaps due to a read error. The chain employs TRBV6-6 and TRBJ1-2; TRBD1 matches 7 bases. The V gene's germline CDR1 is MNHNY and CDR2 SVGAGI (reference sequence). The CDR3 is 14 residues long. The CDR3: CASSYWTSGGGHTF. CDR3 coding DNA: TGTGCCAGCAGTTACTGGACATCAGGGGGTGGCCACACCTTC.

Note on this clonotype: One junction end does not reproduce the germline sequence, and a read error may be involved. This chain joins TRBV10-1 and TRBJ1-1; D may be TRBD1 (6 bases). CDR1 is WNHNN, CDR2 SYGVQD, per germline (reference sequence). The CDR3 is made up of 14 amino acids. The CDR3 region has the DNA TGCGCCAGCTGTGAGTCGGGACAGAACACTGAAGCTTTCTTT. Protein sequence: CASCESGQNTEAFF.

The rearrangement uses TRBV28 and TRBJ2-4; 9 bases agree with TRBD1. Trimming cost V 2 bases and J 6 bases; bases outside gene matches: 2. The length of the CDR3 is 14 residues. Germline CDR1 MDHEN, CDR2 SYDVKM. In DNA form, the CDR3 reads TGTGCCAGCAGTTTAGGACAGGGGTCAAACATTCAGTACTTC. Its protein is CASSLGQGSNIQYF.

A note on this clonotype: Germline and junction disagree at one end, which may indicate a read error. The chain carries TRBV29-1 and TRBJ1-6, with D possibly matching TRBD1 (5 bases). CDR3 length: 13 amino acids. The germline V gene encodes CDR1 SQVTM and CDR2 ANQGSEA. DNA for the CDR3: TGCAGCGTTGCCAGAGACAGAGATTCACCCCACCACTTT. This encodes CSVARDRDSPHHF.

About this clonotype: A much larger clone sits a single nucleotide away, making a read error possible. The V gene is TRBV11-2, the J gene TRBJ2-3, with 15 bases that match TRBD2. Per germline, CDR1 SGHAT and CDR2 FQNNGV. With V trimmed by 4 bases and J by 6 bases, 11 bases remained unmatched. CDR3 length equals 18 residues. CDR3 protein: CASSSPGLAGGPVDTQYF. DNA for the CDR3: TGTGCCAGCAGCTCCCCCGGACTAGCGGGGGGGCCGGTGGATACGCAGTATTTT.

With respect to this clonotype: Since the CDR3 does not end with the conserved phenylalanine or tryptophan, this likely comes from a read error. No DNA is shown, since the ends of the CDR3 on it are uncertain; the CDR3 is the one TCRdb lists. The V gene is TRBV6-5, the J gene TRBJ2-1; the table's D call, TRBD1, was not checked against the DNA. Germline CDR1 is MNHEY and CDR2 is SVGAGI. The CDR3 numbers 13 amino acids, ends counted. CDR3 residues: CASSYSGGDERFL.

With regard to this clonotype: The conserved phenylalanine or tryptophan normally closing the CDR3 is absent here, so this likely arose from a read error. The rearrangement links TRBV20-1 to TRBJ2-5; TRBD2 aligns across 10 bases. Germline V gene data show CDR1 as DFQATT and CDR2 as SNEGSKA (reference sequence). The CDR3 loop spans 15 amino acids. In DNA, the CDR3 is TGCAGGGTTAGAGATCTCGGACTAGCGGAAGAGACCCAGTACCTC. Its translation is CRVRDLGLAEETQYL.

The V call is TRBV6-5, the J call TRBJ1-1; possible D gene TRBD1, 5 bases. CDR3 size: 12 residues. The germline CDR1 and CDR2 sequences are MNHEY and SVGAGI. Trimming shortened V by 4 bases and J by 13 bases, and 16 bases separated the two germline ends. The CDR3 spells CASSLKGTGDFF. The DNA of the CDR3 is TGTGCCAGCAGTTTGAAAGGGACGGGGGATTTCTTT.

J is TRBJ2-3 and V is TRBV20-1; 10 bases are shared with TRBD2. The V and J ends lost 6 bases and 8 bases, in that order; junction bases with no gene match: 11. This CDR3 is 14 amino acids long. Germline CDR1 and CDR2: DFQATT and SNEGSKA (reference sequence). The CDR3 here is CSAASGGSLGTQYF. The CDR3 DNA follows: TGCAGTGCCGCTAGCGGGGGATCCTTGGGTACGCAGTATTTT.

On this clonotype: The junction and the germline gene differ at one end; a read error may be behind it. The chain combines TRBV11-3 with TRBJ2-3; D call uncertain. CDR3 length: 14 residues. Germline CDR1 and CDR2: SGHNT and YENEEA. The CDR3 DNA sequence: TGTGCCAGCAGCTTTGAGAGTCGCAAAGATACGCAATATTTT. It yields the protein CASSFESRKDTQYF.

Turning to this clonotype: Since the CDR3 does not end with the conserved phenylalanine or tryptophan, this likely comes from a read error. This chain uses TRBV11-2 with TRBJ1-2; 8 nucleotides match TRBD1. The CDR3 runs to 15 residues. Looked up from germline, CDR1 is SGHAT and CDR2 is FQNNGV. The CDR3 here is CDSSSGTGVGYGYTV. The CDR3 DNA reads TGTGACAGCAGCTCGGGGACAGGTGTGGGCTATGGCTACACCGTC.

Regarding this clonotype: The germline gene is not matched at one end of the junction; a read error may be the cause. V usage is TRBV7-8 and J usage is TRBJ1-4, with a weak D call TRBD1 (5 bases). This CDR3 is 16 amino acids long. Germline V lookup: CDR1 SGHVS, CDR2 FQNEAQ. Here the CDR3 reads CASSDWGGRTNEKLSF. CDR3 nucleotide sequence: TGTGCCAGCAGCGACTGGGGGGGGAGGACTAATGAAAAACTGTCTTTT.

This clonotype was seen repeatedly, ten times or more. The CDR3 DNA is TGTGCCAGCAGTTCAGGGCCGCTGGGGGGCTACACCTTC. Translation gives CASSSGPLGGYTF. The J gene is TRBJ1-2, the V gene TRBV6-5; tentative D call: TRBD1 (5 bases). CDR3 length equals 13 residues. Trimming removed 4 bases from V and 8 bases from J, with 14 bases in between. Germline CDR1 reads MNHEY; CDR2 reads SVGAGI.

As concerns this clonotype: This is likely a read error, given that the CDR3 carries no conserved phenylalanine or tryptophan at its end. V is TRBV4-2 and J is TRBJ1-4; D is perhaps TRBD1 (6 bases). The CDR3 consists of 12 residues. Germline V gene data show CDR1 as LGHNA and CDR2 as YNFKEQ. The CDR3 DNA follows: TGTGCCAGCACCCAAGGGGGGGAAAAACTGTTTTTG. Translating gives CASTQGGEKLFL.